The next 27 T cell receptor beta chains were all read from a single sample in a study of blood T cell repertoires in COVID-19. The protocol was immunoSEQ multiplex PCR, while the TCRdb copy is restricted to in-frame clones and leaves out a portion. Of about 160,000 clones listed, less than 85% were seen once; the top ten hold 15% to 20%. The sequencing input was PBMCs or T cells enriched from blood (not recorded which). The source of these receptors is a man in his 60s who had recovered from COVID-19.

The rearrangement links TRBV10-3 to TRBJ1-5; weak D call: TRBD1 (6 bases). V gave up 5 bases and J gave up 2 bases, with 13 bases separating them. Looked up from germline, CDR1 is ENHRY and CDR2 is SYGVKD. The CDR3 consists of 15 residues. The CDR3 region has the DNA TGTGCCATCAGTCCTTCAGGGGTGGGCAATCAGCCCCAGCATTTT. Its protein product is CAISPSGVGNQPQHF.

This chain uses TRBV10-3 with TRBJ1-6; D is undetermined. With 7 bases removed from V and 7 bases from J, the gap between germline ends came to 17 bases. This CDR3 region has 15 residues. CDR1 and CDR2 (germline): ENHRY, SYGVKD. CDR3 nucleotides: TGTGCCATCAAGGACGGAGGTCCTAGAAATTCACCCCTCCACTTT. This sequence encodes CAIKDGGPRNSPLHF.

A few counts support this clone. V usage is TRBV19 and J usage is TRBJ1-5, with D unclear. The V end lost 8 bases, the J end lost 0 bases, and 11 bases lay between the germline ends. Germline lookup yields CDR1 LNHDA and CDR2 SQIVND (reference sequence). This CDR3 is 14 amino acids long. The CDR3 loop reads CASEAPNSNQPQHF. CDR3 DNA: TGTGCCAGTGAGGCACCGAATAGCAATCAGCCCCAGCATTTT.

CDR3 sequence (DNA): TGTGCCAGCAGCTTAACGGGGACAGGGGATGGCTACACCTTC. It is translated as CASSLTGTGDGYTF. The J gene is TRBJ1-2, the V gene TRBV13; 10 nucleotides line up with TRBD1. Germline loops: CDR1 PRHDT, CDR2 FYEKMQ (reference sequence). After removal of 2 bases from V and 6 bases from J, the junction contained 3 bases not matched to a gene. CDR3 size: 14 residues.

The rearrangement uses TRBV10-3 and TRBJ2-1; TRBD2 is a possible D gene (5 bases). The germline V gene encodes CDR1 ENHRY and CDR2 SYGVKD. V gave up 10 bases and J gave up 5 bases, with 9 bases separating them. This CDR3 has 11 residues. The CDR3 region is CATGLHNEQFF. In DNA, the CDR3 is TGTGCCACAGGACTGCACAATGAGCAGTTCTTC.

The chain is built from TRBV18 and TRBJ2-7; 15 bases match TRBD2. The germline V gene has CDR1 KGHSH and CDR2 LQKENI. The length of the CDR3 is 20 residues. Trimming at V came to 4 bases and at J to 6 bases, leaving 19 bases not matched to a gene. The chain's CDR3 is CASSQGLAGGASRYGVEQYF. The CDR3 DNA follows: TGTGCCAGCTCACAAGGACTAGCGGGAGGGGCGTCAAGGTACGGGGTCGAGCAGTACTTC.

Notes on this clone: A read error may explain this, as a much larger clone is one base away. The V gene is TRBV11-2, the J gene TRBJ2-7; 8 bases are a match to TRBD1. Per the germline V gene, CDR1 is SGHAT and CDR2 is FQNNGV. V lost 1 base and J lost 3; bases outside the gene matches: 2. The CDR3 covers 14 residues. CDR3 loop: CASSLGTGNYEQYF. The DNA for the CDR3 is TGTGCCAGCAGCTTAGGGACAGGGAACTACGAGCAGTACTTC.

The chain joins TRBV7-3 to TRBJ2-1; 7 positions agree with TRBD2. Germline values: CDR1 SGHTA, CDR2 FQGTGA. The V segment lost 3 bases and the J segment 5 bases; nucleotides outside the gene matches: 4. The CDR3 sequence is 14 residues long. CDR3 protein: CASSLAGTNNEQFF. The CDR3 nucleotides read TGTGCCAGCAGCTTGGCGGGGACTAACAATGAGCAGTTCTTC.

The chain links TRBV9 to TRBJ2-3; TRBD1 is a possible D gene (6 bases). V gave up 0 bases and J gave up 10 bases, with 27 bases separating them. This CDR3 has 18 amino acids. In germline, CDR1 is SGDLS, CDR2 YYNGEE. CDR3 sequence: CASSVEDATGGRGLSQYF. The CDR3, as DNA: TGTGCCAGCAGCGTAGAGGATGCGACAGGTGGACGTGGGTTATCGCAGTATTTT.

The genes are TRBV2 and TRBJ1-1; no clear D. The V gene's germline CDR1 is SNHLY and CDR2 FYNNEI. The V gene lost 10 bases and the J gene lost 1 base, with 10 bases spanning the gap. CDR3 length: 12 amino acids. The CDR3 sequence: CANGRGNTEAFF. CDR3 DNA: TGTGCCAACGGACGGGGGAACACTGAAGCTTTCTTT. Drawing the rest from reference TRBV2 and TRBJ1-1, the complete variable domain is EPEVTQTPSHQVTQMGQEVILRCVPISNHLYFYWYRQILGQKVEFLVSFYNNEISEKSEIFDDQFSVERPDGSNFTLKIRSTKLEDSAMYFCANGRGNTEAFFGQGTRLTVV.

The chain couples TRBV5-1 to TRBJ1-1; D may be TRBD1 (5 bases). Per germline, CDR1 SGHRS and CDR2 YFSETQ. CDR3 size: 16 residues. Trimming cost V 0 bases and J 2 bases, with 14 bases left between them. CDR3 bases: TGCGCCAGCAGCTTGGAGGGCAGGGTGAGAAACACTGAAGCTTTCTTT. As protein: CASSLEGRVRNTEAFF.

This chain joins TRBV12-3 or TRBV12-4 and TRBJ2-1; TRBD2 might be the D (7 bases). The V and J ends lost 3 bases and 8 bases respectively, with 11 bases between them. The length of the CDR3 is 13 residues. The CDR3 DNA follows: TGTGCCAGCAGTTTTAGGGGGGGCGATGAGCAGTTCTTC. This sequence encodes CASSFRGGDEQFF.

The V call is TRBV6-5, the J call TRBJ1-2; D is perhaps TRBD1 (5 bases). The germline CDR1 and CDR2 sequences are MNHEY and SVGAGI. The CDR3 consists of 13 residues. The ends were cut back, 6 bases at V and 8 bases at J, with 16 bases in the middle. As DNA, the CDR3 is TGTGCCAGCAGCTTAGACAGTTTTTCCGGCTACACCTTC. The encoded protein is CASSLDSFSGYTF.

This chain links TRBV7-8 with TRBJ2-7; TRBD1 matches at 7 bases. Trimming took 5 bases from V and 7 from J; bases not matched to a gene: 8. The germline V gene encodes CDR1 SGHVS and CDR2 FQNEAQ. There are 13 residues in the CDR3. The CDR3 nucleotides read TGTGCCAGCAGCACAACGACAGGGTGGGAGCAGTACTTC. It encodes CASSTTTGWEQYF.

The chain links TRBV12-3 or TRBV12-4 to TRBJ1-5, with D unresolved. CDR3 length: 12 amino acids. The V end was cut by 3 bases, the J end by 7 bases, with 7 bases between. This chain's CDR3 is CASSFEFQPQHF. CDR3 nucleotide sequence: TGTGCCAGCAGTTTTGAGTTCCAGCCCCAGCATTTT.

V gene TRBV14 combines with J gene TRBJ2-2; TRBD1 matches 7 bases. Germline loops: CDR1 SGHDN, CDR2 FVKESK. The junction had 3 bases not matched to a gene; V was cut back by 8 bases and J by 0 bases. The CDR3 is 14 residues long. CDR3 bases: TGTGCCAGCGGGACAGCCCCGAACACCGGGGAGCTGTTTTTT. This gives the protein CASGTAPNTGELFF.

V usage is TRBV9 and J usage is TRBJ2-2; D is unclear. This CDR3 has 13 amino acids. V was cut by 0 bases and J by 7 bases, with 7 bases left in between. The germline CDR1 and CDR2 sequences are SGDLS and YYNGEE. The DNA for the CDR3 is TGTGCCAGCAGCGTAGCTAATGGCGGGGAGCTGTTTTTT. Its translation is CASSVANGGELFF.

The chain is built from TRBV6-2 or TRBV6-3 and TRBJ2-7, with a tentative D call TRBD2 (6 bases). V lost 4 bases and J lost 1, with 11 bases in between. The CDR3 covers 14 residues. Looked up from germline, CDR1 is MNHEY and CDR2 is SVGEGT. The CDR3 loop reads CASSWRAGSYEQYF. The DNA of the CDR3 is TGTGCCAGCAGTTGGAGGGCAGGTTCCTACGAGCAGTACTTC.

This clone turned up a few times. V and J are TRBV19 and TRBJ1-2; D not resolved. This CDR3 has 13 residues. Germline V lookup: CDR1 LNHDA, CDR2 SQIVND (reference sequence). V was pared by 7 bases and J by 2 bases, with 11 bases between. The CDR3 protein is CASTMWRNYGYTF. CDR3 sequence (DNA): TGTGCCAGTACCATGTGGAGAAACTATGGCTACACCTTC.

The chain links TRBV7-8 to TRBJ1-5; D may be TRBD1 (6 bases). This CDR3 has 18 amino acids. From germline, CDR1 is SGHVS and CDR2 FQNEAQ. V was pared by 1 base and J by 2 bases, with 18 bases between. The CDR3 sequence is CASSLEPRGGMRNQPQHF. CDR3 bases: TGTGCCAGCAGCTTAGAACCCAGGGGTGGTATGCGCAATCAGCCCCAGCATTTT.

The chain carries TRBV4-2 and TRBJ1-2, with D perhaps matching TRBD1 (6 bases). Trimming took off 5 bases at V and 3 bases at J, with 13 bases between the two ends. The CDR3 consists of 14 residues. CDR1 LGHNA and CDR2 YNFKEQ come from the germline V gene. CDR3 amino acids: CASSSTGYDYGYTF. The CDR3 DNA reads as TGTGCCAGCAGCAGTACAGGGTACGACTATGGCTACACCTTC.

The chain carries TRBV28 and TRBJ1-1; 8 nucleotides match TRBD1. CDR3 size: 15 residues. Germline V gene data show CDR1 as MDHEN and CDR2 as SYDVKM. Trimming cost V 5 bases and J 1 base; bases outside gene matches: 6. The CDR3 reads CASSAGGAGNTEAFF. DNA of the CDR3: TGTGCCAGCAGTGCAGGGGGCGCGGGGAACACTGAAGCTTTCTTT. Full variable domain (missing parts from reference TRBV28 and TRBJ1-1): DVKVTQSSRYLVKRTGEKVFLECVQDMDHENMFWYRQDPGLGLRLIYFSYDVKMKEKGDIPEGYSVSREKKERFSLILESASTNQTSMYLCASSAGGAGNTEAFFGQGTRLTVV.

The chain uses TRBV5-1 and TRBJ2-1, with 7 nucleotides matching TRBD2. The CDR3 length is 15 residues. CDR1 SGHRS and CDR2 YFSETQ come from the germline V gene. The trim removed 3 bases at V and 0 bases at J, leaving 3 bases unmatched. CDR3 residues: CASSSGGGSYNEQFF. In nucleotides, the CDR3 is TGCGCCAGCAGCTCTGGCGGGGGCTCCTACAATGAGCAGTTCTTC.

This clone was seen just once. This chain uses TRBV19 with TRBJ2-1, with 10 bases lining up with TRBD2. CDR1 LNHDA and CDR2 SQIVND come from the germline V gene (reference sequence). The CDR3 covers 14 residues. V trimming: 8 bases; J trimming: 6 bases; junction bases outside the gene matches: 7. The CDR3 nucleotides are TGTGCCAGTGTGGGACTAGCGCACCCCAATGAGCAGTTCTTC. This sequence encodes CASVGLAHPNEQFF.

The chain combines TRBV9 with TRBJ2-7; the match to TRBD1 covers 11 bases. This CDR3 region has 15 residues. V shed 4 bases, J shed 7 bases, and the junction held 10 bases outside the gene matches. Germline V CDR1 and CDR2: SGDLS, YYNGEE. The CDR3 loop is CASSSRTGGAGEQYF. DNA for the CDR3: TGTGCCAGCAGCTCACGGACAGGGGGCGCGGGGGAGCAGTACTTC. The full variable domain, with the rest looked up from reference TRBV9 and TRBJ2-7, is DSGVTQTPKHLITATGQRVTLRCSPRSGDLSVYWYQQSLDQGLQFLIQYYNGEERAKGNILERFSAQQFPDLHSELNLSSLELGDSALYFCASSSRTGGAGEQYFGPGTRLTVT.

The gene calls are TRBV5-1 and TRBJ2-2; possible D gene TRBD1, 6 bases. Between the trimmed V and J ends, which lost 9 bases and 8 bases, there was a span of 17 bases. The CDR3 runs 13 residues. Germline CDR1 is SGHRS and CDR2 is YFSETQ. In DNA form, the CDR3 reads TGCGCCATCATGGAGATTGACAGGGGGGAGCTGTTTTTT. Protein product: CAIMEIDRGELFF. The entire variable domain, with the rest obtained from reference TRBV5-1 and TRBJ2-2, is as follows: KAGVTQTPRYLIKTRGQQVTLSCSPISGHRSVSWYQQTPGQGLQFLFEYFSETQRNKGNFPGRFSGRQFSNSRSEMNVSTLELGDSALYLCAIMEIDRGELFFGEGSRLTVL.

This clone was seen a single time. For the CDR3, the DNA is TGTGCCAGCAGTTACTCGGCCGACACAGATACGCAGTATTTT. Translating it yields CASSYSADTDTQYF. The rearrangement joins TRBV6-6 to TRBJ2-3; D is ambiguous. Looked up from germline, CDR1 is MNHNY and CDR2 is SVGAGI (reference sequence). V lost 0 bases and J 2 bases, leaving 6 bases between the germline ends. CDR3 length: 14 residues.